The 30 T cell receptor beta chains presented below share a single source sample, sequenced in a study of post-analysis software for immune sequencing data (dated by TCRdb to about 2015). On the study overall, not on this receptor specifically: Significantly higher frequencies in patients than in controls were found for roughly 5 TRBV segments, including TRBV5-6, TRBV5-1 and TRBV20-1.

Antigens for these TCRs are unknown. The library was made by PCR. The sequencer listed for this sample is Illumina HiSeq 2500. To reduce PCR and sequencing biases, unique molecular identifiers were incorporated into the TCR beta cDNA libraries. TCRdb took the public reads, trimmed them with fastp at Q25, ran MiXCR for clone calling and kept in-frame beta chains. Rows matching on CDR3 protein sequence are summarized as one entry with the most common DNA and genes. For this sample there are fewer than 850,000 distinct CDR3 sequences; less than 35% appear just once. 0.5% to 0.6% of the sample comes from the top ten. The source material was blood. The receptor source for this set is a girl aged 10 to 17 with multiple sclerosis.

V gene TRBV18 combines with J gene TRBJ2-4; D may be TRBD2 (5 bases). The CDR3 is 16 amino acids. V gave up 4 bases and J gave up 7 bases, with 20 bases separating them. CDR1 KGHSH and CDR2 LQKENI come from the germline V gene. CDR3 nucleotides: TGTGCCAGCTCACACCGTAACGGGGAACGCGGGAACATTCAGTACTTC. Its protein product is CASSHRNGERGNIQYF.

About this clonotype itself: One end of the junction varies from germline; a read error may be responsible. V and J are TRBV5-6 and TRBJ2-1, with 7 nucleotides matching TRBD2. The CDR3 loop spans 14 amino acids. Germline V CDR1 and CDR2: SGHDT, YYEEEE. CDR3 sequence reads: CAGSPGRRINEQFF. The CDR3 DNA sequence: TGTGCCGGCAGCCCCGGGAGGCGCATCAATGAGCAGTTCTTC.

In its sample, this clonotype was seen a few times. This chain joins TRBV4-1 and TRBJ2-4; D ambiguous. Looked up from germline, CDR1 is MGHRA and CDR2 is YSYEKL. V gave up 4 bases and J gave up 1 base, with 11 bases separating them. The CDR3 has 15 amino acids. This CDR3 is CASSLPGLAKNIQYF. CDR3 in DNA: TGCGCCAGCAGCCTCCCCGGCCTGGCCAAAAACATTCAGTACTTC.

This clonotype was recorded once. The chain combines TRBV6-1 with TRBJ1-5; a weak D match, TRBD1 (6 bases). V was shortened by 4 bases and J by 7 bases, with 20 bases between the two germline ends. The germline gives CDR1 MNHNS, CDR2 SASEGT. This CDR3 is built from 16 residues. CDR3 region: CASSARQQGSGQPQHF. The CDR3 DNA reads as TGTGCCAGCAGTGCCAGACAACAGGGATCGGGGCAGCCCCAGCATTTT.

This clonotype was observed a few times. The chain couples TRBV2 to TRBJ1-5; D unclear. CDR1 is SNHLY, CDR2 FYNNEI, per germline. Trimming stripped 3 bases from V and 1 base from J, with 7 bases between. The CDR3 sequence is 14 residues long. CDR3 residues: CASSEVGSNQPQHF. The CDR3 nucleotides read TGTGCCAGCAGTGAGGTTGGGAGCAATCAGCCCCAGCATTTT.

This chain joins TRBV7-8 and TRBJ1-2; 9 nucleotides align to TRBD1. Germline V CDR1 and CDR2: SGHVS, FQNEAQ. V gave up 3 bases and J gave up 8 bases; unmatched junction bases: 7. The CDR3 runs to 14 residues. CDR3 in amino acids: CASSFRTGALGYTF. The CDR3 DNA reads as TGTGCCAGCAGCTTCAGGACAGGGGCCTTAGGCTACACCTTC.

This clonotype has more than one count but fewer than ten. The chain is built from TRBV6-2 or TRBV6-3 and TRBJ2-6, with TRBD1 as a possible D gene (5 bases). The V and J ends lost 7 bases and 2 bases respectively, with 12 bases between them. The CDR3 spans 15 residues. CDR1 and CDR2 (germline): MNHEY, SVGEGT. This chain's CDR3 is CASNHGRAGANVLTF. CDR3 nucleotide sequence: TGTGCCAGCAACCACGGCAGGGCTGGGGCCAACGTCCTGACTTTC.

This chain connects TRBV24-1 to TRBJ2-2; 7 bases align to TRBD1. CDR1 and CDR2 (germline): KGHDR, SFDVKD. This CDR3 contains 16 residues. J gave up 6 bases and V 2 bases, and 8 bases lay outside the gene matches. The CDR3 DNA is TGTGCCACCAGTGATTCGGAGACAGGGTGGGCCGGGGAGCTGTTTTTT. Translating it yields CATSDSETGWAGELFF.

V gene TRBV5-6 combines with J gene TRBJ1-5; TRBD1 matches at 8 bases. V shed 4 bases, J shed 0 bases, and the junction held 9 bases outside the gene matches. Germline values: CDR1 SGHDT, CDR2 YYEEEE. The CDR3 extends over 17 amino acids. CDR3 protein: CASSGGQGMYSNQPQHF. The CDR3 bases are TGTGCCAGCAGCGGAGGACAGGGAATGTATAGCAATCAGCCCCAGCATTTT.

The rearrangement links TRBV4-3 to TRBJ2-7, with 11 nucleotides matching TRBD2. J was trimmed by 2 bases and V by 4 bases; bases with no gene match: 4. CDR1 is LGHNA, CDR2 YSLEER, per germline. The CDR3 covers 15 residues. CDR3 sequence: CASSLLAGVPYEQYF. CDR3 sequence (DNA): TGCGCCAGCAGCCTACTAGCGGGGGTTCCCTACGAGCAGTACTTC.

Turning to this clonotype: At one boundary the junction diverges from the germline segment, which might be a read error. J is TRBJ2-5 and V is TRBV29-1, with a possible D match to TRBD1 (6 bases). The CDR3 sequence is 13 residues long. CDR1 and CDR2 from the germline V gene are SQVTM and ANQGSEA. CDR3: CSVVGYREETQNF. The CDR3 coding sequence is TGCAGCGTTGTGGGTTACAGGGAAGAGACCCAGAACTTC.

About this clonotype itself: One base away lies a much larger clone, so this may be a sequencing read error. The CDR3 nucleotides are TGCAGCGTTGCCAGCAACACTGAAGCTTTCTTT. It is translated as CSVASNTEAFF. The genes are TRBV29-1 and TRBJ1-1; D is ambiguous. Germline V gene sequence: CDR1 SQVTM, CDR2 ANQGSEA. Trimming removed 4 bases at V and 2 bases at J, with 5 bases between. The CDR3 loop spans 11 amino acids.

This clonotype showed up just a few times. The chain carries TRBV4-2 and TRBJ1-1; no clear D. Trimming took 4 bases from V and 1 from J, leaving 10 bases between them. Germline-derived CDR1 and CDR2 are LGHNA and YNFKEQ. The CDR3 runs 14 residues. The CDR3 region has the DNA TGTGCCAGCAGCCCCTTGTGGGGGAACACTGAAGCTTTCTTT. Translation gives CASSPLWGNTEAFF.

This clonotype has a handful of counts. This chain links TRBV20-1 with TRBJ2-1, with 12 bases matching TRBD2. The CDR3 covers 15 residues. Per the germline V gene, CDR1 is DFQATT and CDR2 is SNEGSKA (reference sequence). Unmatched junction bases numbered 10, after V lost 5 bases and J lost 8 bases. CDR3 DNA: TGCAGTGCTTTTGTGACTAGCGGGAGCGTTGATGAGCAGTTCTTC. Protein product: CSAFVTSGSVDEQFF.

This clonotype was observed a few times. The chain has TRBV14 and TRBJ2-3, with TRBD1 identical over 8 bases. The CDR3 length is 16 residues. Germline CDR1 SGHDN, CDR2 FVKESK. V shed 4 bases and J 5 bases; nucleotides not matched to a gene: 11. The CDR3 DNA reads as TGTGCCAGCAGCCCATTCGGACAGGGCGCATTAGATACGCAGTATTTT. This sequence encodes CASSPFGQGALDTQYF.

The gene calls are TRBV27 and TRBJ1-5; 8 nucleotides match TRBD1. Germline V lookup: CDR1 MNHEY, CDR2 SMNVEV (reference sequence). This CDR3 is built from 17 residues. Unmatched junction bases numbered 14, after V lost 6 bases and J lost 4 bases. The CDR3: CASRNTGTGGSNQPQHF. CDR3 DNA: TGTGCCAGCAGAAATACCGGGACAGGTGGCTCTAATCAGCCCCAGCATTTT.

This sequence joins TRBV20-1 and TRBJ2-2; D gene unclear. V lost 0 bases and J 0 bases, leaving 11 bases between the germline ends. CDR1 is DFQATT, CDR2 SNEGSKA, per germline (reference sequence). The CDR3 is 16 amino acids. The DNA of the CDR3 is TGCAGTGCTAGAGATAAGGCGGATACGAACACCGGGGAGCTGTTTTTT. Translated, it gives CSARDKADTNTGELFF.

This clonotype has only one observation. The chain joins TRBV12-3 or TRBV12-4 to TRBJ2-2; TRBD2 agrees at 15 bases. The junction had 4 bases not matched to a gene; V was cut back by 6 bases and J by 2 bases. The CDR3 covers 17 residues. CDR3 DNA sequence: TGTGCCAGCAGCCGGACTAGCGGGGGGGCTAACACCGGGGAGCTGTTTTTT. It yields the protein CASSRTSGGANTGELFF.

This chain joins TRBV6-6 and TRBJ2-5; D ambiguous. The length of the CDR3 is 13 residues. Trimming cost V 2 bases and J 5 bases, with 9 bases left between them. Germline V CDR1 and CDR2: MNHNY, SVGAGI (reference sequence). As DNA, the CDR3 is TGTGCCAGCAGTTACAAACGTAGTGAGACCCAGTACTTC. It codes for CASSYKRSETQYF.

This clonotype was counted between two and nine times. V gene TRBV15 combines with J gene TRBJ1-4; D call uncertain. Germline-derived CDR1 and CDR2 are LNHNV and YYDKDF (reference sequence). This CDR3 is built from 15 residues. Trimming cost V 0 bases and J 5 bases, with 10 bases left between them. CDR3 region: CATSRDPGANEKLFF. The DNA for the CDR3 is TGTGCCACCAGCAGAGATCCAGGCGCGAATGAAAAACTGTTTTTT.

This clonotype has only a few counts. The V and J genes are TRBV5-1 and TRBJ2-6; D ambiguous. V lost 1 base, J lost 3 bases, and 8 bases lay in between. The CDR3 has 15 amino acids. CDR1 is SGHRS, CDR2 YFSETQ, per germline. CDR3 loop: CASSLRTLGANVLTF. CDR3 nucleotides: TGCGCCAGCAGCTTGCGAACACTTGGGGCCAACGTCCTGACTTTC.

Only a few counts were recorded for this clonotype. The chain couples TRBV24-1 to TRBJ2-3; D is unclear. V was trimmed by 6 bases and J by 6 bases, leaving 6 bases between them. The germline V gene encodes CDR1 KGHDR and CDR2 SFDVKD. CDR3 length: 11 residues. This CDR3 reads CATSLGDTQYF. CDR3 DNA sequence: TGTGCCACCAGTTTGGGGGATACGCAGTATTTT.

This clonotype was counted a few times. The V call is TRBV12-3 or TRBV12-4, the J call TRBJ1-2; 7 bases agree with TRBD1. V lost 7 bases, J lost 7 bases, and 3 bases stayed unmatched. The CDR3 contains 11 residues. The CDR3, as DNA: TGTGCCAGCAACTCAGGGGGTGGCTACACCTTC. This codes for CASNSGGGYTF.

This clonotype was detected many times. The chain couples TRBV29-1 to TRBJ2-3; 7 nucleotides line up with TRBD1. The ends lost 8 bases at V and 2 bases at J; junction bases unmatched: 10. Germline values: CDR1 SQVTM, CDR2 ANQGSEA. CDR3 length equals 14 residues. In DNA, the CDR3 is TGCAGCTCAACACAGGGGATCTCCACAGATACGCAGTATTTT. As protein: CSSTQGISTDTQYF.

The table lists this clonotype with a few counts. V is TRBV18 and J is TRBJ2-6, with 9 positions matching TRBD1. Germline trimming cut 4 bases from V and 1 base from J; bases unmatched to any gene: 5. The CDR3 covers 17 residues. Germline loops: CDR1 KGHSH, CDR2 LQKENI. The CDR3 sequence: CASSLGQGGSGANVLTF. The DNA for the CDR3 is TGTGCCAGCTCACTGGGACAGGGCGGATCTGGGGCCAACGTCCTGACTTTC.

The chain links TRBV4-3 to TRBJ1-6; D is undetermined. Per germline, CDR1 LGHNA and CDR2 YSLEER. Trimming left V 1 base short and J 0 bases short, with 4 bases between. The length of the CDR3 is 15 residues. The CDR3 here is CASSQVGSYNSPLHF. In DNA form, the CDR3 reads TGCGCCAGCAGCCAAGTTGGCTCCTATAATTCACCCCTCCACTTT.

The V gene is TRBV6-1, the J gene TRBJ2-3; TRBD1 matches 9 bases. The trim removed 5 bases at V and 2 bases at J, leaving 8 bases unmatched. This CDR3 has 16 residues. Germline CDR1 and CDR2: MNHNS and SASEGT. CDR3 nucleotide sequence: TGTGCCAGCAGTTTACGAGGGACAGGGACCACAGATACGCAGTATTTT. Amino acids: CASSLRGTGTTDTQYF.

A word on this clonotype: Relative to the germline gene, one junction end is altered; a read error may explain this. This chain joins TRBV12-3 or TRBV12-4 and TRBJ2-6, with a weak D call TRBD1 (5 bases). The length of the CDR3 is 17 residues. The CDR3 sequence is CTSSFSGSPVRANVLTF. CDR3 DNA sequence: TGTACCAGCAGTTTTTCAGGGTCCCCTGTTCGGGCCAACGTCCTGACTTTC.

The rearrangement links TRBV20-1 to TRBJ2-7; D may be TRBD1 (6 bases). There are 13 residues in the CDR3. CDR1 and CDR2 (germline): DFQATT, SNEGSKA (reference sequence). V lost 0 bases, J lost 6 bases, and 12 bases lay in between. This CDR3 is CSAREPGEFEQYF. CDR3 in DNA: TGCAGTGCTAGAGAGCCAGGGGAGTTCGAGCAGTACTTC.

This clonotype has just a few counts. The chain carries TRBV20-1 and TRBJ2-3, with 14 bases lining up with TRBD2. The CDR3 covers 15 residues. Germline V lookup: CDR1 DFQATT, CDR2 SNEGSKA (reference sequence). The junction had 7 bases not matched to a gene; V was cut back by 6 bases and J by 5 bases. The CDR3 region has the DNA TGCAGTGCGGAAGGTGGGACTAGCGGGAGAGATACGCAGTATTTT. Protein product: CSAEGGTSGRDTQYF.